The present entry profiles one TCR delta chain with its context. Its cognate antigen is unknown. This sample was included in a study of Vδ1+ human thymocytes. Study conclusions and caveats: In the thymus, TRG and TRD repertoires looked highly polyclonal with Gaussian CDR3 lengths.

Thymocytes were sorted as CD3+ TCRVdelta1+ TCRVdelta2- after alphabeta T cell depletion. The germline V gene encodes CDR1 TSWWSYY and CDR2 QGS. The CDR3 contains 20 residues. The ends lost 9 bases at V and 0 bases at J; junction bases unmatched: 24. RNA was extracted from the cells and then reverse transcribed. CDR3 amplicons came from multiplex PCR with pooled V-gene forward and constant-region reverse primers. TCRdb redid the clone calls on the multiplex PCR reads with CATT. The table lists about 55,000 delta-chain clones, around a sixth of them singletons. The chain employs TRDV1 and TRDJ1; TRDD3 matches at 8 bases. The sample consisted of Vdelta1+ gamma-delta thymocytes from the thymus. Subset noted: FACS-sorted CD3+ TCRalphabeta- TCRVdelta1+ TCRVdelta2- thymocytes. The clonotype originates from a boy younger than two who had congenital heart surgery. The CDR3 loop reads CALWSPSPLLLGGYTDKLIF. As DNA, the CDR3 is TGTGCTCTCTGGAGCCCTTCCCCCCTTCTACTGGGGGGGTACACCGATAAACTCATCTTT.